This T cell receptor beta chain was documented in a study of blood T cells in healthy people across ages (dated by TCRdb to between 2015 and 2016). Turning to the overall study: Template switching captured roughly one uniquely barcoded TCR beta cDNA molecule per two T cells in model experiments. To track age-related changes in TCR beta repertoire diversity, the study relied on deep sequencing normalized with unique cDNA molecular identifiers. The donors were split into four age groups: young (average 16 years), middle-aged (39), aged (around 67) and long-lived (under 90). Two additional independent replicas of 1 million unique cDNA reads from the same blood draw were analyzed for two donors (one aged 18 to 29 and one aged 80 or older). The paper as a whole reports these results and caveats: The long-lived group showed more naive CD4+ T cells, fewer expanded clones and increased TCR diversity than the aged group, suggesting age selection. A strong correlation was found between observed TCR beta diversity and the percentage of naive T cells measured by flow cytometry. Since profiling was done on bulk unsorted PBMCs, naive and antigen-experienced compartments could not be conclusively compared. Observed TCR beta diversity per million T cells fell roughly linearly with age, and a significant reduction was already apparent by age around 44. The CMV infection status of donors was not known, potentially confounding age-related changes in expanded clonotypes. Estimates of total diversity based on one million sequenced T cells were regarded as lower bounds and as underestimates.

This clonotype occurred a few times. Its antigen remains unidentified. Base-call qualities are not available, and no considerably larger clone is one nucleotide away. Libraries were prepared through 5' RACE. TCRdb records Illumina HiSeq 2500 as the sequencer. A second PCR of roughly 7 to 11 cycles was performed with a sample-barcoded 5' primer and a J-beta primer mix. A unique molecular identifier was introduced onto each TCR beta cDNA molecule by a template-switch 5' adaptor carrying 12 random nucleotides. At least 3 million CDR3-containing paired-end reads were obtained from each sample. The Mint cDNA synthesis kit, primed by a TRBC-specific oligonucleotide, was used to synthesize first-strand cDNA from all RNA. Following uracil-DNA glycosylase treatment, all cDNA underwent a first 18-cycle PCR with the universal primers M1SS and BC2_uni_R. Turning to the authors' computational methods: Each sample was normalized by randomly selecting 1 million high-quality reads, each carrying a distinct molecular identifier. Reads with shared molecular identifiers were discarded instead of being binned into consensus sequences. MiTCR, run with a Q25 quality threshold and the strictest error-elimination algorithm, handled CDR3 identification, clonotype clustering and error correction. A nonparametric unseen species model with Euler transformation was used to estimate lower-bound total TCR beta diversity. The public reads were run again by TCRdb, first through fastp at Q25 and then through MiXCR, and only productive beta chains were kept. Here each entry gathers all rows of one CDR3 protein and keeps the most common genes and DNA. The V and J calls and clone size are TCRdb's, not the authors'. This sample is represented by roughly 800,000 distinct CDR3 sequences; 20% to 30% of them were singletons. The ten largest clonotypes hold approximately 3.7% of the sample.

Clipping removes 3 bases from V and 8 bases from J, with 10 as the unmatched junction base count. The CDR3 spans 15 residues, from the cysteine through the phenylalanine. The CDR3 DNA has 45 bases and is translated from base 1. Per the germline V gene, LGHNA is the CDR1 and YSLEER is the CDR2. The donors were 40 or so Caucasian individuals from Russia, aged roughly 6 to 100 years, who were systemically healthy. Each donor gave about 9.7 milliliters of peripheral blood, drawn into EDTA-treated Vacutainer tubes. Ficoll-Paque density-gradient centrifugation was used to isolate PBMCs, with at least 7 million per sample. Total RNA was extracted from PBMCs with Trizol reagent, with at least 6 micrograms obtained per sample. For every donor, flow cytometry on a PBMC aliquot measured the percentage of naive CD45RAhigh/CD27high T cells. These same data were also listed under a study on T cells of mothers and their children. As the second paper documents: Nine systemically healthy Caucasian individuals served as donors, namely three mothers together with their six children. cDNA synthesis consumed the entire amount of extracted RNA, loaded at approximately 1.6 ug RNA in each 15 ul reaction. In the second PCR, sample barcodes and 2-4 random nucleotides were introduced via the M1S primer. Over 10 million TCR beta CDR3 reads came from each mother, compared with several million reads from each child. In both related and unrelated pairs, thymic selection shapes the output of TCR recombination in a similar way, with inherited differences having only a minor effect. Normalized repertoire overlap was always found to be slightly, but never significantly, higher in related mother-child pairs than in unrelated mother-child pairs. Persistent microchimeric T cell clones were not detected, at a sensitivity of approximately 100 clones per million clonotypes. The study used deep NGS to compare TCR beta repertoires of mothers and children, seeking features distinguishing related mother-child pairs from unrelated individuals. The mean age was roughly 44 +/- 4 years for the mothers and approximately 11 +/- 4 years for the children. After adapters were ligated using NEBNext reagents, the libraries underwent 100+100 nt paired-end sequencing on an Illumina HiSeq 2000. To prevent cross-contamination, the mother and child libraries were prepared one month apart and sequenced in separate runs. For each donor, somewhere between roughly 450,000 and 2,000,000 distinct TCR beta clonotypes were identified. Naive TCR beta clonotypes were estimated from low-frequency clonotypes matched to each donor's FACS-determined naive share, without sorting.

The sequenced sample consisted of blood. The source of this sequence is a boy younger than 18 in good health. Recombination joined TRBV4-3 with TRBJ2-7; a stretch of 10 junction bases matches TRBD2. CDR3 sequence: CASSQGASGSLQQYF. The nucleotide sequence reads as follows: TGCGCCAGCAGCCAGGGGGCTAGCGGGAGTTTACAGCAGTACTTC.